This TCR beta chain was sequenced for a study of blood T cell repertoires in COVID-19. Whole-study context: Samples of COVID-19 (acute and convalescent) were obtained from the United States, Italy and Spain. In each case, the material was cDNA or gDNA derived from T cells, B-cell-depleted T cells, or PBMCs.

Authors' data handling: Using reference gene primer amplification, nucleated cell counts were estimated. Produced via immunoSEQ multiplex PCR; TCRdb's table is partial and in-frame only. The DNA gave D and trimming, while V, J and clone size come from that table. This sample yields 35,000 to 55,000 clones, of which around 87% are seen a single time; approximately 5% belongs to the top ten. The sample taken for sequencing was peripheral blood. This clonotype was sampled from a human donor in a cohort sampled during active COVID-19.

CDR3 residues: CAWRKRRATNEKLFF. CDR3 coding DNA: TGTGCCTGGAGGAAAAGGAGGGCAACTAATGAAAAACTGTTTTTT. V usage is TRBV30 and J usage is TRBJ1-4, with D unresolved. This CDR3 comprises 15 residues. CDR1 is GTSNPN and CDR2 is SVGIG in the germline V gene (reference sequence). The V gene lost 3 bases and the J gene lost 0 bases, with 11 bases spanning the gap.